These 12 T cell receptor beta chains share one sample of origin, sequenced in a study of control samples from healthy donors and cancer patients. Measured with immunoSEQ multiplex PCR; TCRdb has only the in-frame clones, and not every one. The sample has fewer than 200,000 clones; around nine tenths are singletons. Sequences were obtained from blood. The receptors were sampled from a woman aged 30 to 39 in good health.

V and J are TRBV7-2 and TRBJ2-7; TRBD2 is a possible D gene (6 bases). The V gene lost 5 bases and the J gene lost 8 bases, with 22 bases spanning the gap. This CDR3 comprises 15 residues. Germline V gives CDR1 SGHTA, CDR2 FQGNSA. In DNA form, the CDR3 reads TGTGCCAGCAGCCCAAATCGGGACTCCCCCAGGCAGCAGTACTTC. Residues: CASSPNRDSPRQQYF.

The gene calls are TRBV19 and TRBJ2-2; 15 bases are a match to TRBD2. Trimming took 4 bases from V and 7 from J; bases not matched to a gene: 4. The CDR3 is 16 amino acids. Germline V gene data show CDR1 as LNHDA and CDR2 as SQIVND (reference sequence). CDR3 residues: CASSTGTSGRSGELFF. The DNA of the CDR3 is TGTGCCAGTAGTACCGGGACTAGCGGGAGGAGCGGGGAGCTGTTTTTT.

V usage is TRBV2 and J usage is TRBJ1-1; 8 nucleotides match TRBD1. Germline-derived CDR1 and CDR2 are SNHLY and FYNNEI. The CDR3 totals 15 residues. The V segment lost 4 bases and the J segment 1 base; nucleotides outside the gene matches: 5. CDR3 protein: CASSGRQGRNTEAFF. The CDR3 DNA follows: TGTGCCAGCAGTGGGCGACAGGGGCGGAACACTGAAGCTTTCTTT. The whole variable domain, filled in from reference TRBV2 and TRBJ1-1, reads EPEVTQTPSHQVTQMGQEVILRCVPISNHLYFYWYRQILGQKVEFLVSFYNNEISEKSEIFDDQFSVERPDGSNFTLKIRSTKLEDSAMYFCASSGRQGRNTEAFFGQGTRLTVV.

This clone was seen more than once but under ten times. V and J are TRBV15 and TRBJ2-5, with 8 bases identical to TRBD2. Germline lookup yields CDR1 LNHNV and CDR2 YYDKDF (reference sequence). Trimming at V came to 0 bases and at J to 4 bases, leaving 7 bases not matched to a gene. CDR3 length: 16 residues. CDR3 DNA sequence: TGTGCCACCAGCAGAGATTTGGGGCTAGCGGGAGAGACCCAGTACTTC. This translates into CATSRDLGLAGETQYF.

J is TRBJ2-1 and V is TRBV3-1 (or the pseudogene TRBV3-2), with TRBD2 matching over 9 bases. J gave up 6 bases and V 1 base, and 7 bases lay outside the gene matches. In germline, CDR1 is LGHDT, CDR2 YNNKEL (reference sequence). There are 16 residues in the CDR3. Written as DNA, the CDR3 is TGTGCCAGCAGCCAAGGAGCAGGCGGGAGGGCCAATGAGCAGTTCTTC. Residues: CASSQGAGGRANEQFF.

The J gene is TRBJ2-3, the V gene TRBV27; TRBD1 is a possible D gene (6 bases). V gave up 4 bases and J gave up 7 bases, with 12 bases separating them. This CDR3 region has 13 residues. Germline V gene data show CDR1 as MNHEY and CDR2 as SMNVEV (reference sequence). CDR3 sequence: CASSWAGDNTQYF. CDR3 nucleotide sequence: TGTGCCAGCAGTTGGGCAGGGGATAATACGCAGTATTTT.

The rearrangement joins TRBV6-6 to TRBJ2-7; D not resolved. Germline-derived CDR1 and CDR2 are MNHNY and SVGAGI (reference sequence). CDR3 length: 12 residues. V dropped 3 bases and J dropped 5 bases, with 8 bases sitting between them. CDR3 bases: TGTGCCAGCAGTTATGATAGGGACGAGCAGTACTTC. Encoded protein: CASSYDRDEQYF.

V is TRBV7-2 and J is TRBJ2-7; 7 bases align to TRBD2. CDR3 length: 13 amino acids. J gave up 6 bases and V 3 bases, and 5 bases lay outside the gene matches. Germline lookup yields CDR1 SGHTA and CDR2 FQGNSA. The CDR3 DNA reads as TGTGCCAGCAGCTTCGGACTAGTAACCGAGCAGTACTTC. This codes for CASSFGLVTEQYF.

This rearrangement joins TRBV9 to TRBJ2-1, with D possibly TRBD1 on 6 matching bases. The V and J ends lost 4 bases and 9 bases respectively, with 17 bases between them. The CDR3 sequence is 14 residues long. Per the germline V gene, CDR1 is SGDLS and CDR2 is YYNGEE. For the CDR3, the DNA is TGTGCCAGCAGCTCCGCAGGGGCAGAGTGTGAGCAGTTCTTC. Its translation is CASSSAGAECEQFF.

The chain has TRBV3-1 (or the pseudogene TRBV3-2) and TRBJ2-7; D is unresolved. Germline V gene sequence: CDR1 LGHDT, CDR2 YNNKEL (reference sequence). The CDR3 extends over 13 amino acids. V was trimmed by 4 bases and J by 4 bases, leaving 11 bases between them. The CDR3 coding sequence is TGTGCCAGCAGCCCCAAACTGGGGTACGAGCAGTACGTC. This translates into CASSPKLGYEQYV.

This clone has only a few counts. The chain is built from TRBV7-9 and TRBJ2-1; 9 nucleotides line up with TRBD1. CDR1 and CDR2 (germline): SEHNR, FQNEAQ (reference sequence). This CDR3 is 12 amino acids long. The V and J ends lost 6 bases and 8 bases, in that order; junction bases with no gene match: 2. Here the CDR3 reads CASSYRGHEQFF. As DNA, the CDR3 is TGTGCCAGCAGTTACAGGGGGCATGAGCAGTTCTTC.

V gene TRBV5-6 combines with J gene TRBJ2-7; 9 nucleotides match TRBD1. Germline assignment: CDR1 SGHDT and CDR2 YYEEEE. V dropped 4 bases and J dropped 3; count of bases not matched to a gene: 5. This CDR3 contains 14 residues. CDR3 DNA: TGTGCCAGCAGCAAGCGGGACAGGGTCTACGAGCAGTACTTC. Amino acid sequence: CASSKRDRVYEQYF.